This TCR beta chain came from a study of T cells in Graves' hyperthyroidism and ophthalmopathy. Amplification yielded TCR beta CDR3 regions, with RNA transcripts as the source. The HTBI primer set served for first-round RT-PCR of the TCR CDR3. Via MiXCR, TCRdb re-called the multiplex PCR reads, giving one row per CDR3 protein. The table lists fewer than 450,000 distinct CDR3 sequences, about 17% of them singletons. Sequencing input: blood. The TCR originated in a woman in her 30s with Graves' hyperthyroidism that later progressed to Graves' ophthalmopathy.

The CDR3, as DNA: TGCAGTGCTACCACGGGACTAGTTCTTGAGCAGTTCTTC. Protein sequence: CSATTGLVLEQFF. The gene calls are TRBV20-1 and TRBJ2-1; 8 bases are a match to TRBD2. The CDR3 extends over 13 amino acids. V lost 4 bases, J lost 9 bases, and 8 bases stayed unmatched. The V gene's germline CDR1 is DFQATT and CDR2 SNEGSKA (reference sequence).